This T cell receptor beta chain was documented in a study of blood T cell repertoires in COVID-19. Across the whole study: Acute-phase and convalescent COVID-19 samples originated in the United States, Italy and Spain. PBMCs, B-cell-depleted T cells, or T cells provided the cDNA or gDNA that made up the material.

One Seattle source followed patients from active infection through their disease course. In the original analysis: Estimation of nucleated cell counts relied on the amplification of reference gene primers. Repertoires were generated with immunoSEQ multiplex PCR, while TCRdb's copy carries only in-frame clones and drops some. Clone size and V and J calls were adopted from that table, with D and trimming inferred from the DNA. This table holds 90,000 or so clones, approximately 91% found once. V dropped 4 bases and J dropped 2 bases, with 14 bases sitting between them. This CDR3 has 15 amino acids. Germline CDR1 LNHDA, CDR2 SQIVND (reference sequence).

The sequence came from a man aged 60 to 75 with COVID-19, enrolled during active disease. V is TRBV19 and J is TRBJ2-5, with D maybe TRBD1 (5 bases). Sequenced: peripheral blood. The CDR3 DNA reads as TGTGCCAGTAGTACGACAGCTTCTACACAAGAGACCCAGTACTTC. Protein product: CASSTTASTQETQYF.